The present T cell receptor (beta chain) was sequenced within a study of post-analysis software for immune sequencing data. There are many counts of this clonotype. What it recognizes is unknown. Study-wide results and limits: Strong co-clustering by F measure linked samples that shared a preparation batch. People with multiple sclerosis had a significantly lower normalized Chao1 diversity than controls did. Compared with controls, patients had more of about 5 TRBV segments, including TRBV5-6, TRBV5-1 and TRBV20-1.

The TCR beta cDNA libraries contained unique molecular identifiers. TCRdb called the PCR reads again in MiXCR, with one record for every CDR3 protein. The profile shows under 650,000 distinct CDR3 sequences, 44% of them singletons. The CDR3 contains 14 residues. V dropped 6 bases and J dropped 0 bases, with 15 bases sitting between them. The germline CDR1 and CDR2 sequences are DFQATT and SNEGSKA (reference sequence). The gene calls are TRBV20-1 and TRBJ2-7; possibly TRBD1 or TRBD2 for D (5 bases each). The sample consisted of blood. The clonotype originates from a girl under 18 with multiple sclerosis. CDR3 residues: CSARRDGASYEQYF. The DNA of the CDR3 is TGCAGTGCCAGACGGGACGGCGCCTCCTACGAGCAGTACTTC.